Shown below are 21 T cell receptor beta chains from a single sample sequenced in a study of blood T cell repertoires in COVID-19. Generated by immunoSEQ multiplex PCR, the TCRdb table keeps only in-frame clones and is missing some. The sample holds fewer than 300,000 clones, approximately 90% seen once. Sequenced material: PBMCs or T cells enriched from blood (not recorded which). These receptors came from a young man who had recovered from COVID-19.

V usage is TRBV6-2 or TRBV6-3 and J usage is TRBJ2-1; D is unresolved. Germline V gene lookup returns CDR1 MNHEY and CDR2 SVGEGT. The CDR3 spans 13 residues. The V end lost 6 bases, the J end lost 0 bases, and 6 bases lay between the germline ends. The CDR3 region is CASSTDSYNEQFF. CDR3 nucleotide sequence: TGTGCCAGCAGCACAGACTCCTACAATGAGCAGTTCTTC.

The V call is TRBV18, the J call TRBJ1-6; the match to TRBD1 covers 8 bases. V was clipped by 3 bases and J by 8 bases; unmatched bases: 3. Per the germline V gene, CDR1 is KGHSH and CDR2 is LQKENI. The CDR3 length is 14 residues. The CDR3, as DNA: TGTGCCAGCTCACCCATGGACAGGGATTCACCCCTCCACTTT. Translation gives CASSPMDRDSPLHF.

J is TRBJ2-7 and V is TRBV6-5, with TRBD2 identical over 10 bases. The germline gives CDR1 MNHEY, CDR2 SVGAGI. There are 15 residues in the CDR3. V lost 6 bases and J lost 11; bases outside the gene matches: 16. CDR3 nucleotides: TGTGCCAGCAGCAAAGGAGGACTAGCGGCGCCCCCGGAGTACTTC. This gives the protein CASSKGGLAAPPEYF.

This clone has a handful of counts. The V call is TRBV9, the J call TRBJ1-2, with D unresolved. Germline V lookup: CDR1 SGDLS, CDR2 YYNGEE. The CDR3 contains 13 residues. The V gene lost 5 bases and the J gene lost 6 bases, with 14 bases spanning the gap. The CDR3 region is CASSHTGKNGYTF. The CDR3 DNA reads TGTGCCAGCAGTCACACCGGGAAGAATGGCTACACCTTC.

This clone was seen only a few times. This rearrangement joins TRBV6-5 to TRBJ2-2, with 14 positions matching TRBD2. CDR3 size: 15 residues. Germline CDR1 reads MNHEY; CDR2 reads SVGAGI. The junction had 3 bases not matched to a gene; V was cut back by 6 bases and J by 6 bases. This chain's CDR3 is CASRPGLAGAGELFF. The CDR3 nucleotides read TGTGCCAGCAGACCGGGACTAGCGGGAGCCGGGGAGCTGTTTTTT.

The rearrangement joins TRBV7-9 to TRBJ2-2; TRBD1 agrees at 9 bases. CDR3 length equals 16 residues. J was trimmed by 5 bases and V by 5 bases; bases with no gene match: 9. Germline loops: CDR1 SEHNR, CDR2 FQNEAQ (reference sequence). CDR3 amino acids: CASSPRTGVGTGELFF. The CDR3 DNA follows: TGTGCCAGCAGCCCTCGGACAGGGGTAGGAACCGGGGAGCTGTTTTTT.

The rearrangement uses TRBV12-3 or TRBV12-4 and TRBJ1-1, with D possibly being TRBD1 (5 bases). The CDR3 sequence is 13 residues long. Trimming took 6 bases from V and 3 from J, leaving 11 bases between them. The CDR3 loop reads CASSPWGDTEAFF. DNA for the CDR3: TGTGCCAGCAGCCCTTGGGGGGACACTGAAGCTTTCTTT.

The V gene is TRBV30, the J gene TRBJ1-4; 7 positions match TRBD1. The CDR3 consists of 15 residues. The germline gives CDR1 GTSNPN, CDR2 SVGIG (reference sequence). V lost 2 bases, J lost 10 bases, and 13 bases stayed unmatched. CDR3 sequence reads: CAWSPKGQQEGKLFF. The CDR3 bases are TGTGCCTGGAGTCCAAAGGGACAGCAGGAGGGAAAACTGTTTTTT.

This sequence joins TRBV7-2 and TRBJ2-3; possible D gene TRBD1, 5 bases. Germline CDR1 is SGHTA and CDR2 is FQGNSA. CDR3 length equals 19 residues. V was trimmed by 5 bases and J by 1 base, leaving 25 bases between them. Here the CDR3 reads CASSPLPPRQTIGTDTQYF. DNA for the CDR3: TGTGCCAGCAGCCCCCTCCCCCCAAGACAGACCATCGGCACAGATACGCAGTATTTT.

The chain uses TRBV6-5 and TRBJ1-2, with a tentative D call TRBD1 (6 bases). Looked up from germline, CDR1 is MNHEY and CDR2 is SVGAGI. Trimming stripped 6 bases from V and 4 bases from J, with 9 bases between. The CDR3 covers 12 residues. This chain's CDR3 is CASSVDSYGYTF. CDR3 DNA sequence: TGTGCCAGCAGCGTGGACAGCTATGGCTACACCTTC.

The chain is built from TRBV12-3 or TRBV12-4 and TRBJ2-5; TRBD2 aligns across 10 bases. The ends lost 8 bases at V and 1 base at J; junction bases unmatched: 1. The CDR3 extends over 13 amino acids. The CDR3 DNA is TGTGCCAGCCGGACTAGCGGCCAAGAGACCCAGTACTTC. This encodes CASRTSGQETQYF.

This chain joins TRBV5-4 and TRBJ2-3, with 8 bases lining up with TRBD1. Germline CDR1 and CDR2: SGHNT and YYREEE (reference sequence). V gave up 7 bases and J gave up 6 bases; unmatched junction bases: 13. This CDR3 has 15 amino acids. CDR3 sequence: CASYRTGLGMDTQYF. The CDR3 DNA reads TGTGCCAGCTATCGGACAGGGTTGGGGATGGATACGCAGTATTTT.

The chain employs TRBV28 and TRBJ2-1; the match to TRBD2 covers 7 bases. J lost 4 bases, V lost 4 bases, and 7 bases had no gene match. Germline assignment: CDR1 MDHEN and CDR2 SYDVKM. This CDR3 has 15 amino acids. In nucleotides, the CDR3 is TGTGCCAGCAGTTCGAGCGGGACCCAATACAATGAGCAGTTCTTC. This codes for CASSSSGTQYNEQFF. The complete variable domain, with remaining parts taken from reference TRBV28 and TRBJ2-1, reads DVKVTQSSRYLVKRTGEKVFLECVQDMDHENMFWYRQDPGLGLRLIYFSYDVKMKEKGDIPEGYSVSREKKERFSLILESASTNQTSMYLCASSSSGTQYNEQFFGPGTRLTVL.

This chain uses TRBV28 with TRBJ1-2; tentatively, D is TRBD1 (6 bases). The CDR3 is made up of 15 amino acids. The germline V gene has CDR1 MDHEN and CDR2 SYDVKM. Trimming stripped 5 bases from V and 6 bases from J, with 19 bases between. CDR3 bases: TGTGCCAGCAGTGAGGGGACAATCGGTATCCATGGCTACACCTTC. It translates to CASSEGTIGIHGYTF.

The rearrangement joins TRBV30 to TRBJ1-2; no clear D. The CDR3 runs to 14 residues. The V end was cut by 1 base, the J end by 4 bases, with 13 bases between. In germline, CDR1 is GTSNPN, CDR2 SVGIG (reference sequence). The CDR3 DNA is TGTGCCTGGAGTGCAAATCACAGACGCTATGGCTACACCTTC. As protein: CAWSANHRRYGYTF.

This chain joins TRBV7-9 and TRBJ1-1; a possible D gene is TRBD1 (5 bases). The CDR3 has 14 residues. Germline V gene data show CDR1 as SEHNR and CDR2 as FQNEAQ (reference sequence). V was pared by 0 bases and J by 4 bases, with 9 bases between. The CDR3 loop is CASSLAGVLTEAFF. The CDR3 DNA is TGTGCCAGCAGCTTAGCAGGGGTTCTCACTGAAGCTTTCTTT.

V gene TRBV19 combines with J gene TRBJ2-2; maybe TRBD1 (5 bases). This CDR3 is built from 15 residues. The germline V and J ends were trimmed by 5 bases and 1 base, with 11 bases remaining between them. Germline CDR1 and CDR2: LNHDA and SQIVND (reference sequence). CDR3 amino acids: CASSPGHLNTGELFF. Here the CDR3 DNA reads TGTGCCAGTAGTCCTGGACACCTGAACACCGGGGAGCTGTTTTTT. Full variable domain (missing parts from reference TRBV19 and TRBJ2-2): DGGITQSPKYLFRKEGQNVTLSCEQNLNHDAMYWYRQDPGQGLRLIYYSQIVNDFQKGDIAEGYSVSREKKESFPLTVTSAQKNPTAFYLCASSPGHLNTGELFFGEGSRLTVL.

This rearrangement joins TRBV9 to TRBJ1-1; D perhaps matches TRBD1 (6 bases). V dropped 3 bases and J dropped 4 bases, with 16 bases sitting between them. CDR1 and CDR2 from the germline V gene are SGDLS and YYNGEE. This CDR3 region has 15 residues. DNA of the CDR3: TGTGCCAGCAGCGAGTCCGGGGGGGCGGTCACTGAAGCTTTCTTT. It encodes CASSESGGAVTEAFF.

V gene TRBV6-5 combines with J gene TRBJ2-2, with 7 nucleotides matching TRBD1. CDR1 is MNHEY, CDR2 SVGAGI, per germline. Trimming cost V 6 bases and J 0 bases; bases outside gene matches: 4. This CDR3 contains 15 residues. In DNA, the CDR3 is TGTGCCAGCAGATTCGGGACAGCGAACACCGGGGAGCTGTTTTTT. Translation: CASRFGTANTGELFF.

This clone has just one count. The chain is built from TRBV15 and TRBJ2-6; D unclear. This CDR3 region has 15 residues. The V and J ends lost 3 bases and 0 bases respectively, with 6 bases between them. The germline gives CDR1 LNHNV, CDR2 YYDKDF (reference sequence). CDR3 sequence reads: CATSSGASGANVLTF. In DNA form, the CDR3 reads TGTGCCACCAGCAGCGGAGCCTCTGGGGCCAACGTCCTGACTTTC.

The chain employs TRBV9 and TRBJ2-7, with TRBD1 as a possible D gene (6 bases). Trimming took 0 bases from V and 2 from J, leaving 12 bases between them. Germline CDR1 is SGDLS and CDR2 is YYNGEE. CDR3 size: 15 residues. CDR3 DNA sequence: TGTGCCAGCAGCGTAGATGAGACAGGAGCCTACGAGCAGTACTTC. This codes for CASSVDETGAYEQYF.